This T cell receptor beta chain was identified in a study of cytomegalovirus exposure and HLA in healthy donors. Comment on this clone: The antigen remains unidentified.

The PCR contained 60 Vbeta and 13 Jbeta primers. Profiled with immunoSEQ multiplex PCR; TCRdb holds only in-frame clones, not every one. This sample has roughly 100,000 clones, with roughly three quarters found just once. Study conclusions and caveats: Follow-up analysis later connected one missense variant in DCLRE1C with trimming of TCR beta V- and J-genes.

This CDR3 has 13 residues. Germline values: CDR1 SNHLY, CDR2 FYNNEI. V was shortened by 8 bases and J by 2 bases, with 10 bases between the two germline ends. The sequenced sample was PBMCs. This receptor was identified in a man aged 35 to 55 in good health and CMV-seronegative. The V call is TRBV2, the J call TRBJ1-5; D might be TRBD1 (5 bases). This CDR3 is CASGREGNQPQHF. In DNA, the CDR3 is TGTGCCAGCGGCAGGGAGGGCAATCAGCCCCAGCATTTT.